The 21 T cell receptor beta chains below come from one sample, sequenced in a study of cytomegalovirus exposure and HLA in healthy donors. 60 Vbeta and 13 Jbeta primers were used in PCR. Here immunoSEQ multiplex PCR was the method, and the copy in TCRdb shows in-frame clones only, minus some. This sample has 65,000 to 75,000 clones, with approximately 64% found just once. The sample comprised PBMCs. These receptor sequences come from a middle-aged man in good health and CMV-seropositive.

The J gene is TRBJ2-1, the V gene TRBV11-3; the match to TRBD2 covers 12 bases. CDR3 length equals 15 residues. J was trimmed by 12 bases and V by 5 bases; bases with no gene match: 11. CDR1 and CDR2 (germline): SGHNT, YENEEA. CDR3 DNA: TGTGCCAGCAGCCTCAGACTAGCGGGGGAATCGGGGCAGTTCTTC. Amino acid sequence: CASSLRLAGESGQFF.

The chain employs TRBV6-1 and TRBJ2-2; 7 nucleotides align to TRBD2. This CDR3 contains 15 residues. Germline values: CDR1 MNHNS, CDR2 SASEGT. Trimming removed 1 base from V and 5 bases from J; junction bases left unmatched: 4. CDR3 bases: TGTGCCAGCAGTGAAGGGCTAGCGGTTACCGGGGAGCTGTTTTTT. This codes for CASSEGLAVTGELFF.

This chain uses TRBV6-4 with TRBJ2-3; TRBD2 agrees at 7 bases. The junction had 7 bases not matched to a gene; V was cut back by 8 bases and J by 2 bases. The germline V gene encodes CDR1 MRHNA and CDR2 SNTAGT. CDR3 length: 14 residues. CDR3 sequence: CASSVGGITDTQYF. CDR3 bases: TGTGCCAGCTCTGTCGGGGGGATCACAGATACGCAGTATTTT.

The rearrangement links TRBV19 to TRBJ1-1; no clear D. Looked up from germline, CDR1 is LNHDA and CDR2 is SQIVND (reference sequence). CDR3 length: 15 residues. V dropped 1 base and J dropped 7 bases, with 16 bases sitting between them. The CDR3 is CASSIGGRLMGEAFF. The CDR3 DNA sequence: TGTGCCAGTAGTATAGGAGGTCGGCTGATGGGTGAAGCTTTCTTT.

The CDR3, as DNA: TGCGCCAGCAGCTTGGGGTCCCCTCAAGCGGGAGGGCCTCCATACTACGAGCAGTACTTC. This sequence encodes CASSLGSPQAGGPPYYEQYF. The genes are TRBV5-1 and TRBJ2-5; TRBD2 aligns across 10 bases. The closer fit of TRBJ2-7 to the DNA end suggests the J call may be wrong. The CDR3 totals 20 residues. CDR1 SGHRS and CDR2 YFSETQ come from the germline V gene.

This clone turned up a few times. CDR3: CASSVGSVRETQYF. In nucleotides, the CDR3 is TGTGCCAGCAGCGTCGGGAGTGTTCGGGAGACCCAGTACTTC. The chain is built from TRBV9 and TRBJ2-5; maybe TRBD2 (6 bases). CDR3 size: 14 residues. Germline V lookup: CDR1 SGDLS, CDR2 YYNGEE. V lost 2 bases and J lost 5, with 13 bases in between.

This chain uses TRBV7-9 with TRBJ2-7; 9 bases align to TRBD2. J lost 0 bases, V lost 5 bases, and 8 bases had no gene match. This CDR3 has 16 amino acids. Germline V gives CDR1 SEHNR, CDR2 FQNEAQ (reference sequence). The CDR3 DNA reads as TGTGCCAGCAGCAGGGCGGGTAGCGGGAGCTCCTACGAGCAGTACTTC. This encodes CASSRAGSGSSYEQYF.

The rearrangement joins TRBV5-4 to TRBJ1-1, with no clear D. V lost 0 bases, J lost 5 bases, and 14 bases lay in between. Germline loops: CDR1 SGHNT, CDR2 YYREEE (reference sequence). The CDR3 has 15 residues. CDR3 amino acids: CASSLDQVLKTEAFF. The CDR3 nucleotides are TGTGCCAGCAGCTTGGATCAGGTTTTAAAGACTGAAGCTTTCTTT.

The rearrangement joins TRBV12-5 to TRBJ2-5; 7 nucleotides line up with TRBD1. This CDR3 region has 15 residues. The trim removed 6 bases at V and 2 bases at J, leaving 9 bases unmatched. Germline assignment: CDR1 LGHNT and CDR2 FRNRAP. The CDR3 DNA is TGTGCTAGTGGACGAAACAGGGGTGGGCAAGAGACCCAGTACTTC. This translates into CASGRNRGGQETQYF.

V usage is TRBV7-6 and J usage is TRBJ2-3; unclear D gene. With 4 bases removed from V and 10 bases from J, the gap between germline ends came to 12 bases. The CDR3 is 12 residues long. CDR1 is SGHVS and CDR2 is FNYEAQ in the germline V gene. DNA of the CDR3: TGTGCCAGCAGCTCCCCGGCCCGGGCGCAGTATTTT. Protein: CASSSPARAQYF.

The chain carries TRBV6-5 and TRBJ1-6; unclear D gene. Trimming removed 6 bases at V and 10 bases at J, with 10 bases between. Germline assignment: CDR1 MNHEY and CDR2 SVGAGI. The CDR3 runs to 12 residues. The CDR3, as DNA: TGTGCCAGCAGCTTTCCCGGGTCACCCCTCCACTTT. It specifies CASSFPGSPLHF.

The V call is TRBV7-9, the J call TRBJ2-1, with TRBD2 matching 9 bases. Germline CDR1 SEHNR, CDR2 FQNEAQ (reference sequence). This CDR3 has 18 residues. The trim removed 3 bases at V and 7 bases at J, leaving 16 bases unmatched. CDR3 DNA: TGTGCCAGCAGCTTTGGGTTTGCCGGCGGGAGGGCCGTAAATGAGCAGTTCTTC. Its translation: CASSFGFAGGRAVNEQFF.

J is TRBJ1-2 and V is TRBV4-1; D is uncertain. CDR1 is MGHRA and CDR2 is YSYEKL in the germline V gene. This CDR3 contains 14 residues. Trimming stripped 4 bases from V and 8 bases from J, with 17 bases between. As DNA, the CDR3 is TGCGCCAGCAGCCCTATGCGAGGCCCGGGGGGCTACACCTTC. It codes for CASSPMRGPGGYTF.

This clone has only a few counts. The J gene is TRBJ2-1, the V gene TRBV6-5; TRBD1 aligns across 7 bases. There are 13 residues in the CDR3. Trimming cost V 6 bases and J 2 bases; bases outside gene matches: 1. The germline gives CDR1 MNHEY, CDR2 SVGAGI. The CDR3 bases are TGTGCCAGCAGCACAGGGGCCTACAATGAGCAGTTCTTC. Residues: CASSTGAYNEQFF.

The J gene is TRBJ1-2, the V gene TRBV5-4, with 10 nucleotides matching TRBD1. The CDR3 spans 14 residues. Trimming took 3 bases from V and 7 from J; bases not matched to a gene: 6. Germline V gene data show CDR1 as SGHNT and CDR2 as YYREEE (reference sequence). Here the CDR3 reads CASSWGTGEGGYTF. The CDR3 bases are TGTGCCAGCAGCTGGGGGACAGGGGAGGGTGGCTACACCTTC.

This chain links TRBV7-2 with TRBJ1-1; D may be TRBD1 (6 bases). Trimming stripped 0 bases from V and 5 bases from J, with 16 bases between. In germline, CDR1 is SGHTA, CDR2 FQGNSA. The CDR3 consists of 16 residues. This chain's CDR3 is CASSLAASERGTEAFF. CDR3 DNA: TGTGCCAGCAGCTTAGCGGCCTCCGAGAGGGGGACTGAAGCTTTCTTT.

In its sample, this clone was seen once. The rearrangement uses TRBV30 and TRBJ1-2, with 11 bases identical to TRBD1. V lost 0 bases to trimming and J lost 4 bases; unmatched junction nucleotides: 4. This CDR3 is built from 15 residues. Germline loops: CDR1 GTSNPN, CDR2 SVGIG (reference sequence). The CDR3 region is CAWSVTGQGVYGYTF. The CDR3 DNA reads as TGTGCCTGGAGTGTAACGGGACAGGGGGTCTATGGCTACACCTTC.

J is TRBJ2-7 and V is TRBV11-2; no clear D gene. CDR1 is SGHAT and CDR2 is FQNNGV in the germline V gene. The CDR3 covers 11 residues. Trimming left V 7 bases short and J 2 bases short, with 6 bases between. The CDR3: CASTQAYEQYF. The DNA of the CDR3 is TGTGCCAGCACCCAGGCCTACGAGCAGTACTTC.

CDR3 DNA sequence: TGTGCCAGTAGTACAAGGGGGGGTAGGGGGAAAAACATTCAGTACTTC. Translating it yields CASSTRGGRGKNIQYF. The chain couples TRBV19 to TRBJ2-4; D might be TRBD2 (7 bases). V lost 4 bases and J lost 4, with 17 bases in between. Germline V gene data show CDR1 as LNHDA and CDR2 as SQIVND (reference sequence). The CDR3 is 16 amino acids.

J is TRBJ2-7 and V is TRBV18; D not resolved. CDR3 size: 14 residues. Germline-derived CDR1 and CDR2 are KGHSH and LQKENI. V was cut by 1 base and J by 2 bases, with 9 bases left in between. The CDR3 protein is CASSPRAATYEQYF. The CDR3, as DNA: TGTGCCAGCTCACCACGGGCAGCTACCTACGAGCAGTACTTC.

This clone was counted a single time. V usage is TRBV11-3 and J usage is TRBJ2-6, with 8 bases that match TRBD1. This CDR3 contains 17 residues. J was trimmed by 3 bases and V by 4 bases; bases with no gene match: 8. The germline V gene has CDR1 SGHNT and CDR2 YENEEA. CDR3 sequence: CASSSTGGAYGANVLTF. CDR3 DNA sequence: TGTGCCAGCAGCTCCACAGGGGGTGCGTATGGGGCCAACGTCCTGACTTTC. The full variable domain, in which reference TRBV11-3 and TRBJ2-6 provide the parts outside the CDR3, is EAGVVQSPRYKIIEKKQPVAFWCNPISGHNTLYWYLQNLGQGPELLIRYENEEAVDDSQLPKDRFSAERLKGVDSTLKIQPAELGDSAVYLCASSSTGGAYGANVLTFGAGSRLTVL.